This is a list of T cell receptor beta chains from one sample in a study of blood T cell repertoires in COVID-19. The repertoire was sequenced with immunoSEQ multiplex PCR; TCRdb's copy has only in-frame clones and lacks some. Of 120,000 to 150,000 clones in the sample, around 89% were seen once. The specimen sequenced was peripheral blood. All receptors derive from a human donor in a cohort sampled during active COVID-19. Each CDR3 is given with its conserved first and last residue. A D gene is named only where the DNA matches it firmly. Rows may omit the clone size; those that give it use once, few, many or a size class.

clone size,V gene,D gene,J gene,CDR3 DNA,CDR3 protein
few,TRBV23-1,NA,TRBJ1-6,TGCGCCAGCAGTCAATCGTGGGGGGGAAGGGATTCACCCCTCCACTTT,CASSQSWGGRDSPLHF
NA,TRBV3-1/TRBV3-2,TRBD2,TRBJ2-3,TGTGCCAGCAGCCTTTCTCCCGGGGGGGCGAAAGATACGCAGTATTTT,CASSLSPGGAKDTQYF
NA,TRBV27,NA,TRBJ2-3,TGTGCCAGCAGTTTATATTCCAATGCGGATACGCAGTATTTT,CASSLYSNADTQYF
few,TRBV2,TRBD1,TRBJ1-5,TGTGCCAGCAGCCTCACTCGGAGGACAGGGATGATAACGGGCAATCAGCCCCAGCATTTT,CASSLTRRTGMITGNQPQHF
NA,TRBV7-9,NA,TRBJ2-5,TGTGCCAGCAGCTTAGCTGGGGGGTATGAGACCCAGTACTTC,CASSLAGGYETQYF
NA,TRBV7-9,NA,TRBJ2-1,TGTGCCAGCAGCTTCAGCGGCCACAATGAGCAGTTCTTC,CASSFSGHNEQFF
NA,TRBV6-2/TRBV6-3,TRBD1,TRBJ2-2,TGTGCCAGCAGCGGACAGGGGTTAAACACCGGGGAGCTGTTTTTT,CASSGQGLNTGELFF
NA,TRBV18,NA,TRBJ1-1,TGTGCCAGCTCACCACTACAGGGTCCGAACACTGAAGCTTTCTTT,CASSPLQGPNTEAFF
NA,TRBV5-1,NA,TRBJ2-3,TGCGCCAGCAGCTTGTGGGCCAGGACAGGAGGGGCAGATACGCAGTATTTT,CASSLWARTGGADTQYF
once,TRBV6-6,TRBD1,TRBJ2-5,TGTGCCAGCAGTTACTCCACCAGGACAGGGGAGACCCAGTACTTC,CASSYSTRTGETQYF
NA,TRBV19,TRBD1,TRBJ1-2,TGTGCCAGTAGTGTATCCGTCGACAGGGAAAATGGCTACACCTTC,CASSVSVDRENGYTF